This T cell receptor beta chain was profiled in a study of glioma-infiltrating T cells. Study-wide findings and caveats: Above-expected tissue-blood divergence occurred in all gliomas, most in low-grade ones. CDR3 overlap between tissue and blood was very small.

Using RNA template, CDR3s of TCR alpha and beta were amplified with iRepertoire arm-PCR. Input was roughly 85-400 ng of tissue mRNA or PBMC total RNA. MiXCR, applied by TCRdb to the multiplex PCR reads, yields one record per CDR3 protein. The repertoire holds roughly 100,000 distinct CDR3 sequences, 25% to 30% seen once, with 44% in the top ten. This clonotype was seen repeatedly, ten times or more. What it binds is unknown. Trimming pared 6 bases from V and 2 bases from J, leaving 14 bases between. The germline V gene encodes CDR1 MNHEY and CDR2 SMNVEV (reference sequence). This CDR3 is built from 14 residues.

This receptor was obtained from a human donor with low-grade glioma or glioblastoma, undergoing nonglioma brain surgery, or in good health (not recorded which). The chain recombines TRBV27 with TRBJ2-7, with unresolved D. Material: glioma tissue, nonneoplastic brain tissue, or PBMCs (not recorded which). The CDR3 region has the DNA TGTGCCAGCAGCCCGAGTCTCTACACCTACGAGCAGTACTTC. Its translation: CASSPSLYTYEQYF.